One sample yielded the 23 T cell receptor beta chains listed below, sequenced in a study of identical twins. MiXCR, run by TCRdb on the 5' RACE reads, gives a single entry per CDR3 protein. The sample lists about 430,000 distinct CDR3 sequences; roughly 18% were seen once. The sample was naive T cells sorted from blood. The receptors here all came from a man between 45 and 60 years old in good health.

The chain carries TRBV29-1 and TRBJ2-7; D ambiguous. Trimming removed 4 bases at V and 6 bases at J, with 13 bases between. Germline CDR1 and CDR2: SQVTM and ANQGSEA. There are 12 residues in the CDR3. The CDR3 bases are TGCAGCGTTGCGGCAGGCTCCGCCGAGCAGTACTTC. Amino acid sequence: CSVAAGSAEQYF.

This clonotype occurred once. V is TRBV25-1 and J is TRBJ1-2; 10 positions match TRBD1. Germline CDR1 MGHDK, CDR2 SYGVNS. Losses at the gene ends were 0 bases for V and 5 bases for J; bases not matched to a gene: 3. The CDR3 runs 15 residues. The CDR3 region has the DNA TGTGCCAGCAGTGAATATGGGACAGGGGAGTATGGCTACACCTTC. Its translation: CASSEYGTGEYGYTF.

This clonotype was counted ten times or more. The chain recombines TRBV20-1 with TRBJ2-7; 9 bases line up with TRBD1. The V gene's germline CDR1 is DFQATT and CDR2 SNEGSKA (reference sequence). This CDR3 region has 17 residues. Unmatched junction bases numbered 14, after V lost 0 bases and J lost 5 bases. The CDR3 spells CSARDRWGVGQGNEQYF. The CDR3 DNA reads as TGCAGTGCTAGAGACAGGTGGGGAGTGGGACAGGGAAACGAGCAGTACTTC.

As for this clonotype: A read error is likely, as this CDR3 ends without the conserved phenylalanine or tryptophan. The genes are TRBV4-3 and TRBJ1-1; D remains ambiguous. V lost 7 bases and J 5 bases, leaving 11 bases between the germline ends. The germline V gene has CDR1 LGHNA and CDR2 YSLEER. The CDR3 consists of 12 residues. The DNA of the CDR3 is TGCGCCAGCATCCATGGGAGGACTGAAGCTTTCCTT. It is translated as CASIHGRTEAFL.

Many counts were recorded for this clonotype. CDR3: CASSLGRNYGYTF. CDR3 nucleotides: TGTGCCAGCAGTTTAGGCCGAAACTATGGCTACACCTTC. This chain joins TRBV12-3 or TRBV12-4 and TRBJ1-2, with D uncertain. V was pared by 1 base and J by 2 bases, with 5 bases between. This CDR3 has 13 amino acids.

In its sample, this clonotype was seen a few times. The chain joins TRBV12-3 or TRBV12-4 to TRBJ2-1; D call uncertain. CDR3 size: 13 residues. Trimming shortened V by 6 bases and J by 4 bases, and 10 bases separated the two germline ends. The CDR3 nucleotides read TGTGCCAGCAGCTCCTCCCCTTACAATGAGCAGTTCTTC. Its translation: CASSSSPYNEQFF.

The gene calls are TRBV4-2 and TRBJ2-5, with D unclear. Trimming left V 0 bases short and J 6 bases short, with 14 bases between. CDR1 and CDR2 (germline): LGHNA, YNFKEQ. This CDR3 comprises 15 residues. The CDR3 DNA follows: TGTGCCAGCAGCCAAGATTTCGGGTCTGAACAGACCCAGTACTTC. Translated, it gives CASSQDFGSEQTQYF.

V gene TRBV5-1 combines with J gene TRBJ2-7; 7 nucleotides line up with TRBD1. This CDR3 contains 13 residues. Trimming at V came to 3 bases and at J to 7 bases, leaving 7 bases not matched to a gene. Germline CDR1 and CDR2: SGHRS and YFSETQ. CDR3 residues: CASSSQDRSEQYF. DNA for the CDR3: TGCGCCAGCAGCTCCCAGGACAGGTCAGAGCAGTACTTC.

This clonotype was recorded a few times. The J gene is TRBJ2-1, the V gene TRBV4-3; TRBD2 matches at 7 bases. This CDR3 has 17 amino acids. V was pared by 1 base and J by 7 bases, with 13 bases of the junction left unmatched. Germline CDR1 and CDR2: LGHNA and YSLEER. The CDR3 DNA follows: TGCGCCAGCAGCCAAGGATCCCTGCTAGCGGACGAAAATGAGCAGTTCTTC. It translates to CASSQGSLLADENEQFF.

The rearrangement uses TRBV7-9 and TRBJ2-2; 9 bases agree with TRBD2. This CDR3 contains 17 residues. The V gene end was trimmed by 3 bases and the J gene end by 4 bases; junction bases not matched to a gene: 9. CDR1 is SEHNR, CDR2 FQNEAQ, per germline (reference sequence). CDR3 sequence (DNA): TGTGCCAGCAGCTTGCGGGGTAGCGGGAGTCGCACCGGGGAGCTGTTTTTT. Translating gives CASSLRGSGSRTGELFF.

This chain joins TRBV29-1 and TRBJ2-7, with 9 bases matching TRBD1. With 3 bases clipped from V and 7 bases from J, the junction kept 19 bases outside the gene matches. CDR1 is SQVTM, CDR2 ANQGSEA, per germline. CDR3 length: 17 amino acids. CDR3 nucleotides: TGCAGCGTTGAGAGGGGCGCCTCCGGGACAGGGTTAGAGGAGCAGTACTTC. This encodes CSVERGASGTGLEEQYF.

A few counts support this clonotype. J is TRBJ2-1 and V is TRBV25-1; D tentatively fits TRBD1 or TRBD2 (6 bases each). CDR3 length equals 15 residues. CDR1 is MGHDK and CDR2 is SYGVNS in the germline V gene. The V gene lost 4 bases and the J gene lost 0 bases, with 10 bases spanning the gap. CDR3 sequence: CASSGGAYSYNEQFF. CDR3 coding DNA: TGTGCCAGCAGTGGGGGGGCATACTCCTACAATGAGCAGTTCTTC.

As DNA, the CDR3 is TGTGCCAGCAGTTACTCTCGAATTGCAGGGCCTCGATTCACAGATACGCAGTATTTT. Translating gives CASSYSRIAGPRFTDTQYF. The chain employs TRBV6-5 and TRBJ2-3; maybe TRBD1 (5 bases). The germline CDR1 and CDR2 sequences are MNHEY and SVGAGI. The CDR3 sequence is 19 residues long. The V end was cut by 0 bases, the J end by 2 bases, with 21 bases between.

The CDR3, as DNA: TGCAGTGCTCGACGGGGATTAGCGGGGATAGAGACCCAGTACTTC. This sequence encodes CSARRGLAGIETQYF. V and J are TRBV20-1 and TRBJ2-5; TRBD2 matches 8 bases. V was pared by 5 bases and J by 4 bases, with 12 bases of the junction left unmatched. Germline V gene lookup returns CDR1 DFQATT and CDR2 SNEGSKA (reference sequence). The CDR3 spans 15 residues.

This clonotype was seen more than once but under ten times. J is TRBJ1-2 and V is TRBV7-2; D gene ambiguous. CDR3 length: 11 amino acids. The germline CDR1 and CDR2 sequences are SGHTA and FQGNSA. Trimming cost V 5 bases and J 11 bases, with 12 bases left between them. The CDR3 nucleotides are TGTGCCAGCAGCCAGCTTCCCGGGTACACCTTC. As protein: CASSQLPGYTF.

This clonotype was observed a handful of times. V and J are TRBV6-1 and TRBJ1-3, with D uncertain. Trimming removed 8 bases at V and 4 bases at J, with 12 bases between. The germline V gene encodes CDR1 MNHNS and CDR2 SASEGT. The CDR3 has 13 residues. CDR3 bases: TGTGCCAGCGCGACCTCGGAAGGAAACACCATATATTTT. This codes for CASATSEGNTIYF.

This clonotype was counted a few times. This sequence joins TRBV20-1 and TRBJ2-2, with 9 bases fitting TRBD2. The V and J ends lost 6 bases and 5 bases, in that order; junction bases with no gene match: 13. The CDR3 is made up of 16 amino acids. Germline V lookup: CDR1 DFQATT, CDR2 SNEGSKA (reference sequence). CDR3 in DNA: TGCAGTGCCCGCATCGGCGGGGGGGCGGTTACCGGGGAGCTGTTTTTT. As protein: CSARIGGGAVTGELFF.

CDR3 DNA sequence: TGCGCCAGCAGCCGGACCGGGGCTAGCGGCCAAGAGACCCAGTACTTC. This gives the protein CASSRTGASGQETQYF. J is TRBJ2-5 and V is TRBV4-3; 7 bases map to TRBD2. Germline assignment: CDR1 LGHNA and CDR2 YSLEER. This CDR3 spans 16 amino acids. Germline trimming cut 4 bases from V and 1 base from J; bases unmatched to any gene: 9.

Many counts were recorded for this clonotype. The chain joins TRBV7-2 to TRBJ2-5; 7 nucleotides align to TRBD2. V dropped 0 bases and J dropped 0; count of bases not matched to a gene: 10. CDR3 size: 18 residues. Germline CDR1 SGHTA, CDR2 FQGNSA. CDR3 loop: CASSLAHGGSLYQETQYF. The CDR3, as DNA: TGTGCCAGCAGCTTAGCGCATGGCGGGAGCCTGTACCAAGAGACCCAGTACTTC.

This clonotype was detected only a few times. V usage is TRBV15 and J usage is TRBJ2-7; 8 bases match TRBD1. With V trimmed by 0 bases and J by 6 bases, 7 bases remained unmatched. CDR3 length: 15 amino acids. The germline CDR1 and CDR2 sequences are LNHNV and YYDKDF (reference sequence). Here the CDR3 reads CATSRDWAGGVEQYF. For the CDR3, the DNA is TGTGCCACCAGCAGAGATTGGGCAGGGGGCGTCGAGCAGTACTTC.

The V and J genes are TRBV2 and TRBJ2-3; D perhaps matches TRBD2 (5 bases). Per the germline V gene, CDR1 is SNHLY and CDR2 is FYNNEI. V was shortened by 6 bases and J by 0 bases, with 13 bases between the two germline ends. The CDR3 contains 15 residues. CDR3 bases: TGTGCCAGCAGATCCCGGACTCTTAGCACAGATACGCAGTATTTT. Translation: CASRSRTLSTDTQYF.

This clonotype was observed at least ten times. The CDR3 loop reads CASRPGTGSSGANVLTF. The CDR3 DNA sequence: TGTGCCAGCAGACCCGGGACAGGGTCTAGTGGGGCCAACGTCCTGACTTTC. This chain joins TRBV2 and TRBJ2-6; 9 bases fit TRBD1. The V gene's germline CDR1 is SNHLY and CDR2 FYNNEI. V lost 6 bases and J lost 3; bases outside the gene matches: 9. The CDR3 is 17 amino acids.

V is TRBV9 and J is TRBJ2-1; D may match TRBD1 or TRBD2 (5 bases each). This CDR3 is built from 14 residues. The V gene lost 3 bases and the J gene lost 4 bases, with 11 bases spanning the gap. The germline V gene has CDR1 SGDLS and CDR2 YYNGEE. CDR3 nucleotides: TGTGCCAGCAGCGCATTCGGGGCGTACAATGAGCAGTTCTTC. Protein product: CASSAFGAYNEQFF.